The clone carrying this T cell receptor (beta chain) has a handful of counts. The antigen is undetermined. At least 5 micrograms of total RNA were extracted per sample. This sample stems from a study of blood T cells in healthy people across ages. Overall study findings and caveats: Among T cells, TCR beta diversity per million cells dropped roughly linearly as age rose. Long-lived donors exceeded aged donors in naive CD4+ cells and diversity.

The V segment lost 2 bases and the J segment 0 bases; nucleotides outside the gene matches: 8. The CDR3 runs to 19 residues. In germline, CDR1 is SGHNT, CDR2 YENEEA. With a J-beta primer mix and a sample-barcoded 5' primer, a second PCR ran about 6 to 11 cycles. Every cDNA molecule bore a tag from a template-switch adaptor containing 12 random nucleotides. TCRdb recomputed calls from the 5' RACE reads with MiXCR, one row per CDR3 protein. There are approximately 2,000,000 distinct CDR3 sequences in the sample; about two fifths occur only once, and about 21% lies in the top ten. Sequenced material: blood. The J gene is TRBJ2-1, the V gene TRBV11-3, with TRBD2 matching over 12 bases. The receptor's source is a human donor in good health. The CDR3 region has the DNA TGTGCCAGCAGCTTAAGGCTAGCGGGGGGGATAAGCTCCTACAATGAGCAGTTCTTC. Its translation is CASSLRLAGGISSYNEQFF.